This note documents a single T cell receptor (beta chain) sequence. Its matching antigen is unknown. This entry comes from a study of graft-versus-host responses after intestinal transplantation. General study points: GvH clones appeared in recipient marrow, some first in ileum or blood. Circulating GvH clone levels at their peak were associated with HvG declines (early post-transplant).

The repertoire was sequenced with immunoSEQ multiplex PCR; TCRdb's copy has only in-frame clones and lacks some. The sample carries approximately 110,000 clones, 85% to 95% recorded once. V shed 3 bases and J shed 0 bases, with 7 bases lying between them. This CDR3 contains 14 residues. Germline assignment: CDR1 SGHNT and CDR2 YYREEE (reference sequence). Sequencing used unstimulated CD8+ T cells sorted from spleen or lymph node cells, obtained before transplant. The sequence was collected from a human donor who was the organ donor for an intestinal transplant. The chain recombines TRBV5-4 with TRBJ2-1; D not resolved. CDR3 bases: TGTGCCAGCAGCTGGGGTGGCTCCTACAATGAGCAGTTCTTC. It codes for CASSWGGSYNEQFF.